The source of this T cell receptor (beta chain) is a study of cytomegalovirus exposure and HLA in healthy donors. CDR1 and CDR2 (germline): SGHTA, FQGTGA. V shed 5 bases and J 4 bases; nucleotides not matched to a gene: 7. The CDR3 sequence is 14 residues long. PCR used 60 Vbeta primers and 13 Jbeta primers. Some clones are missing from TCRdb's copy, which holds only in-frame ones; the method was immunoSEQ multiplex PCR. Of hundreds of thousands of clones in the sample, 77% are singletons; the top ten hold 2.5% to 3%. The receptor comes from a woman aged 55-75 years in good health and CMV-seropositive. Sample: PBMCs. The chain is built from TRBV7-3 and TRBJ1-1, with 7 bases aligning to TRBD1. The DNA for the CDR3 is TGTGCCAGCAGCGTCACAGGGGAGAGCACTGAAGCTTTCTTT. It yields the protein CASSVTGESTEAFF.